The clone carrying this T cell receptor (beta chain) was counted between two and nine times. Its target is unknown. These data belong to a study of graft-versus-host responses after intestinal transplantation. Produced via immunoSEQ multiplex PCR; TCRdb's table is partial and in-frame only. The table shows some 85,000 clones, with 80% to 90% occurring only once. Study-wide results and caveats: Investigators detected GvH clones in recipient marrow, with some emerging earlier in ileum or blood. Maximum circulating GvH clone levels tracked with early post-transplant HvG decreases. Clonal ratios of graft-versus-host to host-versus-graft in allografts were high for patients exhibiting graft-donor T cell macrochimerism.

This CDR3 is 15 amino acids long. The chain recombines TRBV1 with TRBJ2-5; TRBD2 was called by the table and not checked on the DNA. TRBV1 is reported as a pseudogene. The sequences come from unstimulated CD8+ T cells sorted from spleen or lymph node cells, collected before transplant. The TCR was taken from a human donor who was the organ donor for an intestinal transplant. CDR3: CTSSRYLAVGETQYF. For the CDR3, the DNA is TGCACCAGCAGCCGCTATCTAGCGGTGGGGGAGACCCAGTACTTC.